This T cell receptor (beta chain) derives from a study of chemoradiotherapy in HPV16-positive cancers. Trimming pared 3 bases from V and 1 base from J, leaving 6 bases between. Germline V lookup: CDR1 LNHDA, CDR2 SQIVND (reference sequence). CDR3 size: 13 residues. Study-level findings and limits: Only a couple of HPV16-positive patients supplied the functional HPV-specificity definition.

The repertoire was sequenced with immunoSEQ multiplex PCR; TCRdb's copy has only in-frame clones and lacks some. The repertoire holds some 4,000 clones, with approximately 93% as singletons. About this clone itself: The antigen is undetermined.

The V call is TRBV19, the J call TRBJ1-1; D is unclear. The sample was taken from a patient who underwent chemoradiotherapy. The sequence came from a human donor with HPV-associated anogenital cancer. The CDR3 bases are TGTGCCAGTAGTATGAGTCAGAACACTGAAGCTTTCTTT. Translation gives CASSMSQNTEAFF.